This TCR beta chain was recorded in a study of blood T cells in healthy people across ages. Regarding the study as a whole: More naive CD4+ cells and higher diversity marked long-lived donors relative to aged donors.

In the case of this clonotype: No antigen is known for it.

The CDR3 runs 13 residues. Per germline, CDR1 DFQATT and CDR2 SNEGSKA (reference sequence). Trimming took 3 bases from V and 5 from J, leaving 12 bases between them. PCR was performed a second time for roughly 7 to 11 cycles using a sample-barcoded 5' primer and a J-beta primer mix. From the 5' RACE reads, TCRdb called clonotypes with MiXCR, one entry per CDR3 protein. The table lists some 1 million distinct CDR3 sequences, less than 50% of them singletons, with about 20% in the top ten. The clonotype was recovered from a woman between 55 and 75 years old in good health. The chain uses TRBV20-1 and TRBJ2-3, with unresolved D. The sequencing sample was made of blood. CDR3: CSARARVRDTQYF. CDR3 nucleotides: TGCAGTGCTAGGGCAAGGGTGCGAGATACGCAGTATTTT.